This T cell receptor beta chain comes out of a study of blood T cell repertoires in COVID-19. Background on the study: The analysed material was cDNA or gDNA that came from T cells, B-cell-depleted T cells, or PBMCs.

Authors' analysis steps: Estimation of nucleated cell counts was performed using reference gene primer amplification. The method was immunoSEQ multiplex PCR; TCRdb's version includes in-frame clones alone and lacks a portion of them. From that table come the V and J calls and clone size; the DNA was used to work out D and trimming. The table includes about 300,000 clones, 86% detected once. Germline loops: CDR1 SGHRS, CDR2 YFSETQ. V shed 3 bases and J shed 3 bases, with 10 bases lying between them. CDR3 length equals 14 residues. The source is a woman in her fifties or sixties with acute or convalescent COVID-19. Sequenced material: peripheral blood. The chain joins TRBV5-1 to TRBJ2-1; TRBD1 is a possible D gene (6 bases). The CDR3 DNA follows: TGCGCCAGCAGCTCAGGACAGAGCTACAATGAGCAGTTCTTC. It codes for CASSSGQSYNEQFF.